This T cell receptor (beta chain) was sequenced during a study of blood T cells in healthy people across ages. Study findings and constraints: Estimates based on one million T cells were treated as lower bounds.

The use of a sample-barcoded 5' primer and a J-beta primer mix characterized a second PCR of roughly 7 to 11 cycles. TCRdb re-called the 5' RACE reads through MiXCR, storing one row per CDR3 protein. The sample holds around 1,700,000 distinct CDR3 sequences, roughly 28% seen once. CDR3 length equals 13 residues. From germline, CDR1 is MDHEN and CDR2 SYDVKM. The V and J ends lost 6 bases and 9 bases, in that order; junction bases with no gene match: 9. This clonotype was found a few times. The target antigen is unknown. Isolation yielded PBMCs, at least 6 million per sample, in every case. The chain couples TRBV28 to TRBJ1-2; TRBD1 aligns across 8 bases. This TCR was recovered from a woman in her 30s in good health. Sample: blood. CDR3 nucleotide sequence: TGTGCCAGCAGCCCGGACAGGGCACGAAGCTACACCTTC. Its protein is CASSPDRARSYTF.